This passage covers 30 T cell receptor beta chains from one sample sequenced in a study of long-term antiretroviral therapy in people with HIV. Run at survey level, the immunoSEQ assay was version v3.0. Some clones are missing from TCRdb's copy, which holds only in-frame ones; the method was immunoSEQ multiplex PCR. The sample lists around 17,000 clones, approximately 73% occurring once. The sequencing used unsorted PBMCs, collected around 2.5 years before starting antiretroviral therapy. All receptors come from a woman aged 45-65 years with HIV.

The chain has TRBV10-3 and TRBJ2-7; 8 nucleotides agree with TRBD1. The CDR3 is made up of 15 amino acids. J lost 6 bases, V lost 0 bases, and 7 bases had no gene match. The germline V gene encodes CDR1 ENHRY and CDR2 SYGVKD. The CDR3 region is CAISESPDRVREQYV. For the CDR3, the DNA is TGTGCCATCAGTGAGTCCCCGGACAGGGTTCGCGAGCAGTACGTC.

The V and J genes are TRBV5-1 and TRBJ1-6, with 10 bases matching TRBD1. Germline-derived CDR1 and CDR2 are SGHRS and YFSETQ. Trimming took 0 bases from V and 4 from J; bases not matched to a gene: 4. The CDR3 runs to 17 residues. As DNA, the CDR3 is TGCGCCAGCAGCTTGGCGACAGGGGGCTTGTATAATTCACCCCTCCACTTT. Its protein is CASSLATGGLYNSPLHF. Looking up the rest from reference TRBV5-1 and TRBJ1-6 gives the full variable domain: KAGVTQTPRYLIKTRGQQVTLSCSPISGHRSVSWYQQTPGQGLQFLFEYFSETQRNKGNFPGRFSGRQFSNSRSEMNVSTLELGDSALYLCASSLATGGLYNSPLHFGNGTRLTVT.

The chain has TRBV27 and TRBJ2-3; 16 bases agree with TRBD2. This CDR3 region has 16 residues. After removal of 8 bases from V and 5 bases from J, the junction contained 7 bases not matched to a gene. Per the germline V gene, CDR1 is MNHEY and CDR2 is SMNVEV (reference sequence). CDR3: CASQGLAGGPLDTQYF. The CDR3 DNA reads TGTGCCAGCCAGGGACTAGCGGGGGGGCCGTTAGATACGCAGTATTTT.

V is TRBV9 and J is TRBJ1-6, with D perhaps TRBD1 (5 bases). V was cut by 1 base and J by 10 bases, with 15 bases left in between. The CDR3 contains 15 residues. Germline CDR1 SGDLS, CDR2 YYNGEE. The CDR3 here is CASSVMGDGVSPLHF. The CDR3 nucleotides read TGTGCCAGCAGCGTAATGGGGGACGGTGTATCACCCCTCCACTTT.

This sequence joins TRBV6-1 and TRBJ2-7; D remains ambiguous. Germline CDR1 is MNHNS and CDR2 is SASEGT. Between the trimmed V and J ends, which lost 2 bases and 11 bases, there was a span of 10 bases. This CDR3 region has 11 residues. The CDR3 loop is CASSEWSYEYF. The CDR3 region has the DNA TGTGCCAGCAGTGAATGGAGTTATGAGTACTTC.

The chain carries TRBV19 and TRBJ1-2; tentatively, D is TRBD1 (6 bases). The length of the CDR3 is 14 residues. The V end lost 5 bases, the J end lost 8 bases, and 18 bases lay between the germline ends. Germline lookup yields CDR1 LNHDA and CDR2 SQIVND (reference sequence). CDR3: CASSPRGQGHGYTF. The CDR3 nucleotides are TGTGCCAGTAGTCCTCGGGGGCAGGGCCACGGCTACACCTTC.

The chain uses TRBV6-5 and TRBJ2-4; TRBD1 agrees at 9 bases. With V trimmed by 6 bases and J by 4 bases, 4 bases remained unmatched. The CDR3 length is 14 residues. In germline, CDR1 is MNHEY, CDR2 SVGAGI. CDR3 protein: CASSGDRVKNIQYF. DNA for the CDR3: TGTGCCAGCAGCGGGGACAGGGTGAAAAACATTCAGTACTTC.

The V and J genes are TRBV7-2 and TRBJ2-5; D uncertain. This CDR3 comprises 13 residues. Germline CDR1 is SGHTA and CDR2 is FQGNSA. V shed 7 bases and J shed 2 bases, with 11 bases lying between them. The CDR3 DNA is TGTGCCAGCACCCTGGGAACGCAAGAGACCCAGTACTTC. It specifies CASTLGTQETQYF.

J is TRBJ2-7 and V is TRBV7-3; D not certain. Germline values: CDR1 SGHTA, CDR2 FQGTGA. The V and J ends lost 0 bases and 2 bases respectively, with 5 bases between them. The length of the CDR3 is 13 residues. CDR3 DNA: TGTGCCAGCAGCTTAACTGCGACCTACGAGCAGTACTTC. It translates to CASSLTATYEQYF.

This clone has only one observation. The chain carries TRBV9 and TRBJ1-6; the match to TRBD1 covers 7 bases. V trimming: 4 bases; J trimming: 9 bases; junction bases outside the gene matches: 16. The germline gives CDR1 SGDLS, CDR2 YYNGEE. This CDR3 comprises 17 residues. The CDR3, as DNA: TGTGCCAGCAGCACCCCGCGTTGGGGACAGTTTGGTTCACCCCTCCACTTT. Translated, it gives CASSTPRWGQFGSPLHF.

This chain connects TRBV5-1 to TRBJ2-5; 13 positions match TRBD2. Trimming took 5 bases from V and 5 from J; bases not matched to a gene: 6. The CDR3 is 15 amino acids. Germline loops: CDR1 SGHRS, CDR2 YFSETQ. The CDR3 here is CASRFGLAGVETQYF. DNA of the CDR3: TGCGCCAGCAGATTCGGACTAGCGGGGGTGGAGACCCAGTACTTC.

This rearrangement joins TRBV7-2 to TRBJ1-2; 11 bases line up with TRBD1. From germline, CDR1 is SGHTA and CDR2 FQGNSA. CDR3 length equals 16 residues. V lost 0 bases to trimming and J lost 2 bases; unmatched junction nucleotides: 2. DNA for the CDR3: TGTGCCAGCAGCTTAGCATGGGACAGGGGGAACTATGGCTACACCTTC. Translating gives CASSLAWDRGNYGYTF.

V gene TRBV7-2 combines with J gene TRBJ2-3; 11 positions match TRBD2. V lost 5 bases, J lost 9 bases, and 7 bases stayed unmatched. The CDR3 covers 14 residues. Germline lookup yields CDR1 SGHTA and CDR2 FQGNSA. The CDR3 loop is CASSLPTSGGTQYF. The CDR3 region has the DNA TGTGCCAGCAGCCTCCCTACTAGCGGGGGCACGCAGTATTTT.

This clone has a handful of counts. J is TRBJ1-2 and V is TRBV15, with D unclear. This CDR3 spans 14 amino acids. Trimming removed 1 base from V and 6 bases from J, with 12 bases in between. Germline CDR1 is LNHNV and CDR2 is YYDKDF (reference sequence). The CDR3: CATSRVMGLDGYTF. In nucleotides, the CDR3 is TGTGCCACCAGCAGAGTTATGGGTCTGGATGGCTACACCTTC. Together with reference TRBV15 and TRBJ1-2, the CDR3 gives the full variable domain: DAMVIQNPRYQVTQFGKPVTLSCSQTLNHNVMYWYQQKSSQAPKLLFHYYDKDFNNEADTPDNFQSRRPNTSFCFLDIRSPGLGDTAMYLCATSRVMGLDGYTFGSGTRLTVV.

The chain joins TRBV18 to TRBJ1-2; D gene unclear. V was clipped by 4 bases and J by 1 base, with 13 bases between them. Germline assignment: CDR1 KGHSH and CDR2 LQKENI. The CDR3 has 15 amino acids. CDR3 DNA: TGTGCCAGCTCACTGGGGAAACAACTTAACTATGGCTACACCTTC. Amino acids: CASSLGKQLNYGYTF.

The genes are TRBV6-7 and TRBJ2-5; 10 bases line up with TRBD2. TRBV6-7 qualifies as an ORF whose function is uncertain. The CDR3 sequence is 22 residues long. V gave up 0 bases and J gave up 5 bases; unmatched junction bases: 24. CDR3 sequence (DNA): TGTGCCAGCAGTTACTCCTCTAGCGGGGGCCTCCATGATACCCCCTCGGTGGAGACCCAGTACTTC. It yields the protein CASSYSSSGGLHDTPSVETQYF.

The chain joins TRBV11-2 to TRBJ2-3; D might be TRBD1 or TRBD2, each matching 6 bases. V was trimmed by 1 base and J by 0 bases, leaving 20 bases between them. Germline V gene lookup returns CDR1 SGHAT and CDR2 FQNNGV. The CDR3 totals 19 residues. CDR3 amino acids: CASSLVVRRGHRSTDTQYF. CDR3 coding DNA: TGTGCCAGCAGCTTAGTGGTTAGGCGGGGACACCGAAGCACAGATACGCAGTATTTT.

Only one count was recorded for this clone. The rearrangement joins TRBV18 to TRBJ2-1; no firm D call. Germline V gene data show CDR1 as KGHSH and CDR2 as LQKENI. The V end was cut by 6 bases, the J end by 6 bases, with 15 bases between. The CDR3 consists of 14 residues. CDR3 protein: CASSPDSDSNEQFF. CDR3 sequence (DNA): TGTGCCAGCTCCCCTGACTCTGACTCCAATGAGCAGTTCTTC.

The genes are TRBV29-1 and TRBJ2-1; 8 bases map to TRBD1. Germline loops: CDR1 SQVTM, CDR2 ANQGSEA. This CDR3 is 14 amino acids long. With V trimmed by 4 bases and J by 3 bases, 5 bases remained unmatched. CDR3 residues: CSVGTGTVYNEQFF. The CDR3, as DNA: TGCAGCGTTGGGACAGGGACGGTCTACAATGAGCAGTTCTTC.

CDR3 sequence: CASSITSGGLEQFF. In DNA, the CDR3 is TGTGCCAGCAGTATTACTAGCGGGGGACTTGAGCAGTTCTTC. This chain uses TRBV7-9 with TRBJ2-1; 11 bases fit TRBD2. V lost 6 bases and J lost 9; bases outside the gene matches: 7. Germline V gene lookup returns CDR1 SEHNR and CDR2 FQNEAQ (reference sequence). This CDR3 contains 14 residues.

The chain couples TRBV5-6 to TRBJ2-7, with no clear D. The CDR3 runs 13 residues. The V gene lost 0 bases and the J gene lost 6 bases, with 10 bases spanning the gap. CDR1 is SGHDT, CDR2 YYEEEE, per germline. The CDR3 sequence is CASSLGVGLEQYF. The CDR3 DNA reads TGTGCCAGCAGCTTGGGGGTGGGTCTCGAGCAGTACTTC.

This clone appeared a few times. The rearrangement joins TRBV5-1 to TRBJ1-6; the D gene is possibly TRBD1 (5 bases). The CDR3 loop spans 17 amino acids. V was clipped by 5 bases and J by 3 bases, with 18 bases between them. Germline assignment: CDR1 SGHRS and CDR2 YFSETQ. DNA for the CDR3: TGCGCCAGCAGTTCCGCTGGGGGTCAACTCTATAATTCACCCCTCCACTTT. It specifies CASSSAGGQLYNSPLHF.

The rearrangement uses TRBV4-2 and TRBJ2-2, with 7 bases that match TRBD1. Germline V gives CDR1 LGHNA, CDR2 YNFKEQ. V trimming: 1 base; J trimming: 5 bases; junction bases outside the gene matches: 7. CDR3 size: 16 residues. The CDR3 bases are TGTGCCAGCAGCCAAGCACAGGGGATGACGACCGGGGAGCTGTTTTTT. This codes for CASSQAQGMTTGELFF.

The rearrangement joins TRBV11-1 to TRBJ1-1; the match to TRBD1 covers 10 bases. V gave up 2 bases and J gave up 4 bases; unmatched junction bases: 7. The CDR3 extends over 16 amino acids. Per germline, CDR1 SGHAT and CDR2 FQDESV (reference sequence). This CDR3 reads CASSLRQGARGTEAFF. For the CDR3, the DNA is TGTGCCAGCAGCTTAAGACAGGGGGCGAGGGGCACTGAAGCTTTCTTT.

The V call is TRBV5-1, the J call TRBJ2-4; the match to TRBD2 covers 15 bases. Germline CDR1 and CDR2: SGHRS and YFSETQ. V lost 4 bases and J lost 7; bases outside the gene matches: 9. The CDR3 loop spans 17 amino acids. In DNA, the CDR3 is TGCGCCAGCAGCCCCTGGACTAGCGGGGGGGCCAGGAACATTCAGTACTTC. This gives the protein CASSPWTSGGARNIQYF.

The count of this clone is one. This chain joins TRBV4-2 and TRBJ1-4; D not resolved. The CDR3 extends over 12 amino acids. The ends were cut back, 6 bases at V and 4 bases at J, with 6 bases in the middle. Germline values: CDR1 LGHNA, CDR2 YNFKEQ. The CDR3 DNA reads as TGTGCCAGCAGGGATGTTAATGAAAAACTGTTTTTT. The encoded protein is CASRDVNEKLFF.

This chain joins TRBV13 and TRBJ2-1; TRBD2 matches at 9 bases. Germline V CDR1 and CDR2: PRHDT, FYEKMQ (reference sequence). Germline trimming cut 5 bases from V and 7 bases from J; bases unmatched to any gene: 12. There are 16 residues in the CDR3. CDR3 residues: CASSPPNSGGRNEQFF. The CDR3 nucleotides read TGTGCCAGCAGCCCCCCAAATAGCGGGGGCCGGAATGAGCAGTTCTTC.

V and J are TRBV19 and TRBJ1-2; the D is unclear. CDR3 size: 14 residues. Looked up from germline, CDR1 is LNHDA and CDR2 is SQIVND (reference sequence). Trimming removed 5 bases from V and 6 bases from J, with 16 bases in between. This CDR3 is CASSFGLSGNGYTF. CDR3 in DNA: TGTGCCAGTAGTTTTGGACTGTCGGGAAATGGCTACACCTTC.

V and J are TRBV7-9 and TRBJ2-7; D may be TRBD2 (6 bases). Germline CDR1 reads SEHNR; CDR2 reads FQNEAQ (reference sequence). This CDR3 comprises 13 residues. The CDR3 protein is CASSRDFSSWWDV. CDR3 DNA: TGTGCCAGCAGCCGGGACTTTTCTTCTTGGTGGGACGTC.

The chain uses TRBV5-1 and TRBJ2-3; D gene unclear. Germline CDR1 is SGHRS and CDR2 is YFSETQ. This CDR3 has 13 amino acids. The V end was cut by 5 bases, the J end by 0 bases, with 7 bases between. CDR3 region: CASSQDSTDTQYF. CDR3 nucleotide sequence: TGCGCCAGCAGTCAGGACAGCACAGATACGCAGTATTTT.